These 30 T cell receptor beta chains share one sample of origin, sequenced in a study of T-cell memory formation after mild COVID-19. TCRdb processed the 5' RACE reads anew with MiXCR; each CDR3 protein has one entry. This sample has about 430,000 distinct CDR3 sequences, with 20% to 25% found just once. The sequenced sample was PBMCs or a T cell subset sorted from them (not recorded which). These receptors were taken from an adult woman who had mild COVID-19 (a few samples of this study predate the infection). Cell type and time point are not known.

CDR3 sequence: CASSTGTLEDSYEQYF. The CDR3 bases are TGTGCCAGCAGCACCGGGACGCTCGAGGACTCCTACGAGCAGTACTTC. The chain couples TRBV12-3 or TRBV12-4 to TRBJ2-7; the D gene could be TRBD1 or TRBD2 (5 bases each). The CDR3 is 16 amino acids. Trimming stripped 6 bases from V and 0 bases from J, with 18 bases between.

The CDR3 bases are TGCGCCAGCATAAAGCGGGAGTTGAACACTGAAGCTTTCTTT. It specifies CASIKRELNTEAFF. The chain is built from TRBV5-1 and TRBJ1-1; D not resolved. Trimming stripped 6 bases from V and 0 bases from J, with 12 bases between. CDR1 is SGHRS, CDR2 YFSETQ, per germline. The CDR3 spans 14 residues.

This clonotype was picked up a small number of times. This rearrangement joins TRBV18 to TRBJ1-1; 7 nucleotides align to TRBD1. The ends lost 7 bases at V and 1 base at J; junction bases unmatched: 6. Germline CDR1 KGHSH, CDR2 LQKENI. This CDR3 is built from 14 residues. The chain's CDR3 is CASLSDRTNTEAFF. The DNA for the CDR3 is TGTGCCAGCTTATCGGACAGGACGAACACTGAAGCTTTCTTT.

The chain recombines TRBV19 with TRBJ2-1; 11 bases fit TRBD2. CDR3 length: 17 residues. The germline CDR1 and CDR2 sequences are LNHDA and SQIVND (reference sequence). Germline trimming cut 6 bases from V and 0 bases from J; bases unmatched to any gene: 7. The CDR3 spells CASSPTSGSRSYNEQFF. The CDR3 DNA reads as TGTGCCAGTAGCCCCACTAGCGGGAGTCGCTCCTACAATGAGCAGTTCTTC.

This sequence joins TRBV29-1 and TRBJ2-3; 8 bases align to TRBD2. The CDR3 loop spans 11 amino acids. In germline, CDR1 is SQVTM, CDR2 ANQGSEA. The J segment lost 6 bases and the V segment lost 8 bases, leaving 4 bases of the junction unmatched. The CDR3 loop is CSSRLADTQYF. CDR3 bases: TGCAGCTCCCGACTAGCGGATACGCAGTATTTT.

Written as DNA, the CDR3 is TGTGCCAGCAGCCAAGAGGTCAGGATCTACGAGCAGTACTTC. Protein product: CASSQEVRIYEQYF. J is TRBJ2-7 and V is TRBV4-2; D gene uncertain. This CDR3 has 14 residues. From germline, CDR1 is LGHNA and CDR2 YNFKEQ. Trimming took 0 bases from V and 3 from J, leaving 9 bases between them.

V gene TRBV24-1 combines with J gene TRBJ2-3, with D tentatively TRBD2 (6 bases). The CDR3 length is 16 residues. V was clipped by 4 bases and J by 0 bases, with 13 bases between them. Germline CDR1 is KGHDR and CDR2 is SFDVKD. The CDR3 sequence is CATSEAGSPSTDTQYF. CDR3 nucleotide sequence: TGTGCCACCAGTGAAGCCGGGAGTCCCAGCACAGATACGCAGTATTTT.

The gene calls are TRBV12-3 or TRBV12-4 and TRBJ1-3; no reliable D call. The CDR3 is made up of 15 amino acids. The V and J ends lost 6 bases and 3 bases respectively, with 15 bases between them. CDR3 sequence: CASREDGSDGNTIYF. CDR3 sequence (DNA): TGTGCCAGCAGGGAAGACGGATCAGATGGAAACACCATATATTTT.

V usage is TRBV6-1 and J usage is TRBJ2-3; 9 bases line up with TRBD2. The J segment lost 2 bases and the V segment lost 6 bases, leaving 9 bases of the junction unmatched. The CDR3 runs to 16 residues. Per the germline V gene, CDR1 is MNHNS and CDR2 is SASEGT. CDR3 region: CASRSRLAGYTDTQYF. In DNA, the CDR3 is TGTGCCAGCAGATCCCGCCTAGCGGGATACACAGATACGCAGTATTTT.

Only a few counts were recorded for this clonotype. The V call is TRBV12-3 or TRBV12-4, the J call TRBJ1-1, with 10 nucleotides matching TRBD1. Trimming cost V 3 bases and J 5 bases; bases outside gene matches: 12. The CDR3 is 17 residues long. CDR3 region: CASSFSHRDRGLTEAFF. In DNA, the CDR3 is TGTGCCAGCAGTTTTAGTCACCGGGACAGGGGATTGACTGAAGCTTTCTTT.

J is TRBJ1-2 and V is TRBV12-3 or TRBV12-4; 8 bases match TRBD1. CDR3 length equals 15 residues. J lost 6 bases, V lost 4 bases, and 10 bases had no gene match. The CDR3 reads CASSWTGSELNGYTF. CDR3 sequence (DNA): TGTGCCAGCAGTTGGACAGGGAGTGAATTAAATGGCTACACCTTC.

In this sample, this clonotype turned up a few times. J is TRBJ1-1 and V is TRBV27; D remains ambiguous. Deletions cut 4 bases from V and 4 bases from J, with 10 bases between. Germline V gene sequence: CDR1 MNHEY, CDR2 SMNVEV (reference sequence). The CDR3 loop spans 13 amino acids. The CDR3 region has the DNA TGTGCCAGCAGTTACGGGGTAAGCACTGAAGCTTTCTTT. Translation gives CASSYGVSTEAFF.

The rearrangement uses TRBV15 and TRBJ2-4; 8 bases agree with TRBD1. Trimming cost V 3 bases and J 3 bases; bases outside gene matches: 4. The CDR3 runs 15 residues. In germline, CDR1 is LNHNV, CDR2 YYDKDF (reference sequence). As DNA, the CDR3 is TGTGCCACCAGCAGCTCGGGGACAGGCAAAAACATTCAGTACTTC. This codes for CATSSSGTGKNIQYF.

The chain combines TRBV27 with TRBJ1-5; D uncertain. Looked up from germline, CDR1 is MNHEY and CDR2 is SMNVEV (reference sequence). This CDR3 comprises 10 residues. Trimming removed 11 bases from V and 7 bases from J, with 9 bases in between. CDR3 coding DNA: TGTGCCGTTGGGAGGCAGCCCCAGCATTTT. This gives the protein CAVGRQPQHF.

This sequence joins TRBV12-3 or TRBV12-4 and TRBJ2-5; D may be TRBD2 (5 bases). V was cut by 3 bases and J by 2 bases, with 13 bases left in between. This CDR3 has 15 amino acids. The CDR3 region has the DNA TGTGCCAGCAGTTTGCGGGCGGGCTTTCAAGAGACCCAGTACTTC. Its translation is CASSLRAGFQETQYF.

This clonotype is a singleton in its sample. J is TRBJ2-1 and V is TRBV6-4, with a possible D match to TRBD2 (6 bases). The germline CDR1 and CDR2 sequences are MRHNA and SNTAGT. V lost 1 base and J 15 bases, leaving 13 bases between the germline ends. CDR3 length: 12 residues. The CDR3 nucleotides read TGTGCCAGCAGTGACTTCGGGGGAGGACGGTTCTTC. It specifies CASSDFGGGRFF.

This clonotype has at least ten counts. This chain connects TRBV6-2 or TRBV6-3 to TRBJ2-7; no definite D call. Looked up from germline, CDR1 is MNHEY and CDR2 is SVGEGT. The CDR3 loop spans 15 amino acids. Trimming cost V 4 bases and J 0 bases, with 13 bases left between them. Here the CDR3 reads CASSSFLGSSYEQYF. CDR3 sequence (DNA): TGTGCCAGCAGTTCTTTCCTGGGCAGCTCCTACGAGCAGTACTTC.

The rearrangement joins TRBV20-1 to TRBJ1-2, with 7 bases aligning to TRBD1. Germline V gene lookup returns CDR1 DFQATT and CDR2 SNEGSKA (reference sequence). The length of the CDR3 is 14 residues. V shed 3 bases and J 4 bases; nucleotides not matched to a gene: 8. CDR3 loop: CSARRQGVSYGYTF. The CDR3 DNA follows: TGCAGTGCTAGGCGGCAGGGGGTTAGCTATGGCTACACCTTC.

This clonotype was detected only a few times. V gene TRBV7-2 combines with J gene TRBJ2-2; 10 bases map to TRBD2. Trimming cost V 2 bases and J 5 bases; bases outside gene matches: 11. The V gene's germline CDR1 is SGHTA and CDR2 FQGNSA. The CDR3 consists of 18 residues. CDR3 sequence reads: CASSLSRVLAGRTGELFF. CDR3 nucleotides: TGTGCCAGCAGCTTATCACGGGTACTAGCGGGGAGAACCGGGGAGCTGTTTTTT.

This CDR3 is CASSGDSSGGTEAFF. The CDR3 nucleotides read TGTGCCAGCAGTGGCGATTCTTCAGGGGGCACTGAAGCTTTCTTT. The chain is built from TRBV6-5 and TRBJ1-1; 7 bases match TRBD1. The trim removed 5 bases at V and 4 bases at J, leaving 10 bases unmatched. Per germline, CDR1 MNHEY and CDR2 SVGAGI. The CDR3 totals 15 residues.

DNA of the CDR3: TGTGCCAGCAGCTTGACAGCAAACATTCAGTACTTC. Translated: CASSLTANIQYF. This chain links TRBV11-2 with TRBJ2-4, with a possible D match to TRBD1 (5 bases). The CDR3 covers 12 residues. Per germline, CDR1 SGHAT and CDR2 FQNNGV. V shed 3 bases and J shed 6 bases, with 6 bases lying between them.

This clonotype has just a few counts. V and J are TRBV7-6 and TRBJ1-1; 9 nucleotides match TRBD1. Germline V gene sequence: CDR1 SGHVS, CDR2 FNYEAQ. The CDR3 loop spans 17 amino acids. V lost 4 bases and J lost 1; bases outside the gene matches: 10. This CDR3 reads CASSSVPGQGSNTEAFF. DNA of the CDR3: TGTGCCAGCAGCTCAGTCCCGGGACAGGGATCGAACACTGAAGCTTTCTTT.

This chain links TRBV6-6 with TRBJ1-1; D is undetermined. Per the germline V gene, CDR1 is MNHNY and CDR2 is SVGAGI (reference sequence). The CDR3 totals 13 residues. With 9 bases removed from V and 3 bases from J, the gap between germline ends came to 14 bases. CDR3 residues: CASRVGSYTEAFF. The CDR3 DNA follows: TGTGCCAGTAGGGTTGGTTCCTACACTGAAGCTTTCTTT.

This clonotype was recorded many times. This rearrangement joins TRBV7-9 to TRBJ2-1; TRBD2 is a possible D gene (6 bases). Germline V gene lookup returns CDR1 SEHNR and CDR2 FQNEAQ (reference sequence). V lost 5 bases to trimming and J lost 6 bases, with 14 bases between them. This CDR3 is 14 amino acids long. The CDR3 is CASSAGLASNEQFF. CDR3 nucleotide sequence: TGTGCCAGCAGCGCGGGACTTGCCAGCAATGAGCAGTTCTTC.

Comment on this clonotype: Compared with germline, one end of the junction differs, possibly owing to a read error. This chain links TRBV15 with TRBJ1-2; TRBD1 matches 10 bases. The CDR3 consists of 15 residues. CDR1 is LNHNV and CDR2 is YYDKDF in the germline V gene (reference sequence). The chain's CDR3 is CASSRGRDRGYGYTF. DNA for the CDR3: TGTGCCTCCAGCAGGGGACGGGACAGGGGCTATGGCTACACCTTC.

The chain recombines TRBV27 with TRBJ2-7; no firm D call. V was clipped by 6 bases and J by 2 bases, with 11 bases between them. Germline loops: CDR1 MNHEY, CDR2 SMNVEV (reference sequence). The CDR3 sequence is 13 residues long. The DNA for the CDR3 is TGTGCCAGCAGCACTGGGCCGCCCTACGAGCAGTACTTC. It translates to CASSTGPPYEQYF.

There are a few counts of this clonotype. The chain links TRBV12-3 or TRBV12-4 to TRBJ2-2, with 7 bases identical to TRBD2. The length of the CDR3 is 15 residues. Trimming at V came to 6 bases and at J to 4 bases, leaving 8 bases not matched to a gene. The CDR3 nucleotides read TGTGCCAGCAGGTGGGGGGGTGCCGGCACCGGGGAGCTGTTTTTT. It translates to CASRWGGAGTGELFF.

The chain is built from TRBV5-6 and TRBJ2-1; 7 nucleotides line up with TRBD2. CDR3 size: 13 residues. The ends lost 10 bases at V and 7 bases at J; junction bases unmatched: 11. Germline lookup yields CDR1 SGHDT and CDR2 YYEEEE. The CDR3 nucleotides are TGTGCCGGGGGGGGGAGGGCCGTTAATGAGCAGTTCTTC. Protein sequence: CAGGGRAVNEQFF.

The chain couples TRBV20-1 to TRBJ1-1; D is unresolved. Trimming stripped 0 bases from V and 0 bases from J, with 8 bases between. The CDR3 length is 14 residues. Germline values: CDR1 DFQATT, CDR2 SNEGSKA (reference sequence). CDR3 loop: CSARDARMNTEAFF. The CDR3 DNA is TGCAGTGCTAGAGATGCCCGGATGAACACTGAAGCTTTCTTT.

The chain couples TRBV5-1 to TRBJ1-3; no firm D call. Trimming removed 5 bases from V and 4 bases from J, with 7 bases in between. Germline V lookup: CDR1 SGHRS, CDR2 YFSETQ. CDR3 size: 12 residues. This chain's CDR3 is CASRSAGNTIYF. Here the CDR3 DNA reads TGCGCCAGCAGATCGGCCGGAAACACCATATATTTT.